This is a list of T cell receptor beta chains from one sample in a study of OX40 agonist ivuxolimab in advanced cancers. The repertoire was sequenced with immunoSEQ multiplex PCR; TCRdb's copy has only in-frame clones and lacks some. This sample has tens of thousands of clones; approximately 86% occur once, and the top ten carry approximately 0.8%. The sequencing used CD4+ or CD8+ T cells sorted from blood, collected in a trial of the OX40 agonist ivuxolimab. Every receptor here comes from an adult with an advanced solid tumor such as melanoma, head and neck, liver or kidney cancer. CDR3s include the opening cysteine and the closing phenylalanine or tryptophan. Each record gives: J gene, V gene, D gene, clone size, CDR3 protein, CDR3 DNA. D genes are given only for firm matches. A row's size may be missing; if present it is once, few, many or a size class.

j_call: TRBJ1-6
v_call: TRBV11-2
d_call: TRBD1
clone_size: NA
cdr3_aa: CASSSWTGRKNSPLHF
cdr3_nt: TGTGCCAGCAGCTCTTGGACAGGGCGAAAGAATTCACCCCTCCACTTT

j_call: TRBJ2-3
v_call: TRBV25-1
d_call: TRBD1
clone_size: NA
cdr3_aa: CASSESDRNWDTQYF
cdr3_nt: TGTGCCAGCAGTGAATCGGACAGGAACTGGGATACGCAGTATTTT

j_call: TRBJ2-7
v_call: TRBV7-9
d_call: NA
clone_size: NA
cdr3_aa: CASSQMTGISYEQYF
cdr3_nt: TGTGCCAGCAGCCAAATGACTGGAATCTCCTACGAGCAGTACTTC

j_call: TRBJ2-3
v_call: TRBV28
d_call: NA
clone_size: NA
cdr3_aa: CASSPQQGPDTQYF
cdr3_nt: TGTGCCAGCAGCCCTCAGCAAGGCCCAGATACGCAGTATTTT

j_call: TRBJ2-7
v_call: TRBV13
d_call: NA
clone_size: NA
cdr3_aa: CASSFYNKGGSRAYEQYF
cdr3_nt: TGTGCCAGCAGCTTCTATAATAAGGGGGGATCTCGGGCCTACGAGCAGTACTTC

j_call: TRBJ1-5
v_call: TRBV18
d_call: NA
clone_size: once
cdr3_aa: CASSPYLGGDQPQHF
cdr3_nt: TGTGCCAGCTCACCATATTTGGGTGGGGATCAGCCCCAGCATTTT

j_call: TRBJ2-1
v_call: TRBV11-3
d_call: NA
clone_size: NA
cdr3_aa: CASSSSWGVSYNEQFF
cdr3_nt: TGTGCCAGCAGCTCGTCTTGGGGTGTCTCCTACAATGAGCAGTTCTTC

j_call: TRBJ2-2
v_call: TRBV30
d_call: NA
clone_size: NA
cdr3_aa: CAWRPPMGELFF
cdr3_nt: TGTGCCTGGAGACCCCCTATGGGGGAGCTGTTTTTT

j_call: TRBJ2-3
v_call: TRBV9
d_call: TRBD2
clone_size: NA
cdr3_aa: CASSVDERGYDYTQYF
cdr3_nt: TGTGCCAGCAGCGTAGATGAGCGGGGGTACGATTATACGCAGTATTTT

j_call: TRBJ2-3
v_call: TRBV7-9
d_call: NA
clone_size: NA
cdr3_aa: CASRATDTQYF
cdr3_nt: TGTGCCAGCAGAGCTACAGATACGCAGTATTTT

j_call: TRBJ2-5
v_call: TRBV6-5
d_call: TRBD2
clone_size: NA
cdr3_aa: CASSPGLAEQETQYF
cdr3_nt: TGTGCCAGCAGCCCGGGACTAGCGGAACAAGAGACCCAGTACTTC

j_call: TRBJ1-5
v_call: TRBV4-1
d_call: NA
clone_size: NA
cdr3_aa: CASSQEGLGRYSNQPQHF
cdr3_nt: TGCGCCAGCAGCCAAGAGGGACTAGGAAGGTATAGCAATCAGCCCCAGCATTTT

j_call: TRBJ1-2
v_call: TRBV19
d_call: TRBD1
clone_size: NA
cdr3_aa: CASSRRTGGNYGYTF
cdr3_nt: TGTGCCAGTAGTCGACGGACAGGGGGCAACTATGGCTACACCTTC

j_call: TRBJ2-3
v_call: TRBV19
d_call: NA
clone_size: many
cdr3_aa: CASSTWDKLEYF
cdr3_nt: TGTGCCAGTAGCACCTGGGACAAGCTGGAGTATTTT

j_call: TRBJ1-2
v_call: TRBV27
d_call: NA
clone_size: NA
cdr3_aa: CASTPPREGSQVPF
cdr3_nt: TGTGCCAGCACCCCACCCAGGGAAGGATCTCAAGTCCCCTTC

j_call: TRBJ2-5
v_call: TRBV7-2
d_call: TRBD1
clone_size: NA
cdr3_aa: CASSFTGGIGKTQYF
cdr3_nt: TGTGCCAGCAGCTTCACAGGGGGAATAGGGAAGACCCAGTACTTC

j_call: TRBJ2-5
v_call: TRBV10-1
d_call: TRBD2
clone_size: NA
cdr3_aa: CASSSGLAGQETQYF
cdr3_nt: TGCGCCAGCAGTAGCGGACTAGCGGGACAAGAGACCCAGTACTTC

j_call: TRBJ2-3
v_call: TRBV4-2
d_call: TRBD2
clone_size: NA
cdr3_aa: CASSQSGGASADTQYF
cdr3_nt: TGTGCCAGCAGCCAGAGCGGGGGGGCCTCAGCAGATACGCAGTATTTT

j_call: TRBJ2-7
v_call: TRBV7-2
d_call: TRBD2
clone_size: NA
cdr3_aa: CASSPREGEQYF
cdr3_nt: TGTGCCAGCAGTCCGAGGGAGGGAGAGCAGTACTTC

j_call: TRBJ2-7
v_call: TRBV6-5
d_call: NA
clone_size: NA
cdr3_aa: CASSRKGRAYEQYF
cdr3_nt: TGTGCCAGCAGCCGAAAGGGGAGAGCGTACGAGCAGTACTTC

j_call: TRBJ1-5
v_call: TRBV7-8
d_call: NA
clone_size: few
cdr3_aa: CASSLWAQRPQHF
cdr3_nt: TGTGCCAGCAGCTTATGGGCCCAGAGGCCCCAGCATTTT

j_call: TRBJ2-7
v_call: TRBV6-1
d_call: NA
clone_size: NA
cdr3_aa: CASTSKGGGSYEQYF
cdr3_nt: TGTGCCAGCACCTCCAAAGGGGGGGGGTCCTACGAGCAGTACTTC

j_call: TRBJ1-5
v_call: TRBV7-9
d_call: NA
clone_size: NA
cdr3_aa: CASSLASGQGRQPQHF
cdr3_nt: TGTGCCAGCAGCTTAGCGAGTGGGCAGGGTCGTCAGCCCCAGCATTTT

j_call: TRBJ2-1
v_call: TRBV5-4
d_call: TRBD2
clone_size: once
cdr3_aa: CASSLARGAHEQFF
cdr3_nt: TGTGCCAGCAGCTTGGCGCGGGGGGCCCATGAGCAGTTCTTC

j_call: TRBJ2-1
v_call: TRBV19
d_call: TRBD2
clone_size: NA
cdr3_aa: CATGTSGYLSDEQFF
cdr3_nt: TGTGCCACCGGGACTAGCGGGTACCTTTCCGATGAGCAGTTCTTC

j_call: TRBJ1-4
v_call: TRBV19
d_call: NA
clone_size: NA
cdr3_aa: CASTLIGGAGKLFF
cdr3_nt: TGTGCCAGTACCCTGATAGGGGGAGCGGGGAAACTGTTTTTT

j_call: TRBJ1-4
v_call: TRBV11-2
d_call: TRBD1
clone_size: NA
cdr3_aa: CASSSATTGTGEKLFF
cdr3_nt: TGTGCCAGCAGCTCCGCGACGACAGGGACGGGGGAAAAACTGTTTTTT

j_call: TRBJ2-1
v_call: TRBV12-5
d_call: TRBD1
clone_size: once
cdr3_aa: CASGLSAGGGEQFF
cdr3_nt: TGTGCTAGTGGTTTGTCGGCAGGGGGCGGTGAGCAGTTCTTC

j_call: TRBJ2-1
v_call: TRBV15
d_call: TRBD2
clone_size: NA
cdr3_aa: CATSRASGGVVYNEQFF
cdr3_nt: TGTGCCACCAGCAGAGCTTCGGGAGGAGTGGTCTACAATGAGCAGTTCTTC

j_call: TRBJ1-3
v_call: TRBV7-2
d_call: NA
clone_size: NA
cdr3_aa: CASSRRSGTTSGNTIYF
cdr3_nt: TGTGCCAGCAGCCGCCGCTCCGGGACAACCTCTGGAAACACCATATATTTT

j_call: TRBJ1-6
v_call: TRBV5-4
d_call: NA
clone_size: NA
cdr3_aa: CASSRDNGSPLHF
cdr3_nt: TGTGCCAGCAGCCGGGACAACGGTTCACCCCTCCACTTT

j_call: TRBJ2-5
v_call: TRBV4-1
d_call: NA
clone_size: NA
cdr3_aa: CASSQGSGRLQETQYF
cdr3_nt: TGCGCCAGCAGCCAGGGCTCGGGACGTCTCCAAGAGACCCAGTACTTC

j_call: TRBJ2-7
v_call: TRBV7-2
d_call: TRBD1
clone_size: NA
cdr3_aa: CASSLTGTAYEQYF
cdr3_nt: TGTGCCAGCAGCTTAACTGGGACAGCTTACGAGCAGTACTTC

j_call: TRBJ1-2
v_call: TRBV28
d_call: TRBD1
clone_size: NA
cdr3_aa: CASSYSGGRRYGYTF
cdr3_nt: TGTGCCAGCAGTTACTCAGGGGGAAGAAGGTATGGCTACACCTTC

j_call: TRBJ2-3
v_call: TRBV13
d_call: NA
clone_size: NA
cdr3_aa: CASSLGRGSTDTQYF
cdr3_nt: TGTGCCAGCAGCTTAGGTCGCGGGAGCACAGATACGCAGTATTTT

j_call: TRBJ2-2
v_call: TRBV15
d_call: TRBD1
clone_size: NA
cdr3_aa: CATSRGTQQGTSTLNTGELFF
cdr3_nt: TGTGCCACCAGCAGAGGTACCCAACAGGGGACGAGCACTCTGAACACCGGGGAGCTGTTTTTT

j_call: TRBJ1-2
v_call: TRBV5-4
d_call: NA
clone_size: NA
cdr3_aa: CASSRDGVFYGYTF
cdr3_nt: TGTGCCAGCAGCCGGGATGGAGTATTCTATGGCTACACCTTC